A single sample gave rise to the 28 T cell receptor beta chains below, sequenced in a study of cytomegalovirus exposure and HLA in healthy donors. Use of 60 Vbeta and 13 Jbeta primers characterized the PCR. This table comes from immunoSEQ multiplex PCR, and its TCRdb copy is limited to in-frame clones, with some not included. Here the sample spans 160,000 or so clones, more than 70% being singletons. The sequenced sample consisted of PBMCs. All receptors come from a male donor in good health and CMV-seropositive.

V usage is TRBV10-1 and J usage is TRBJ1-6; D gene unclear. The CDR3 covers 17 residues. V shed 6 bases and J shed 6 bases, with 21 bases lying between them. Germline V gene lookup returns CDR1 WNHNN and CDR2 SYGVQD (reference sequence). CDR3 residues: CASSLPCDPEGNSPLHF. DNA of the CDR3: TGCGCCAGCAGCCTCCCTTGTGATCCGGAGGGTAATTCACCCCTCCACTTT.

The chain couples TRBV7-9 to TRBJ2-3, with D perhaps TRBD2 (5 bases). V dropped 3 bases and J dropped 3 bases, with 16 bases sitting between them. The CDR3 runs 16 residues. The germline CDR1 and CDR2 sequences are SEHNR and FQNEAQ (reference sequence). The CDR3 region has the DNA TGTGCCAGCAGCTTTGCGGGCGGTCGGGGTACAGATACGCAGTATTTT. Its protein product is CASSFAGGRGTDTQYF.

This clone has just one count. The chain uses TRBV7-9 and TRBJ1-3; a possible D gene is TRBD1 (6 bases). This CDR3 region has 17 residues. The V end lost 5 bases, the J end lost 0 bases, and 17 bases lay between the germline ends. The germline V gene encodes CDR1 SEHNR and CDR2 FQNEAQ (reference sequence). CDR3 region: CASSPSRQGYSGNTIYF. In DNA form, the CDR3 reads TGTGCCAGCAGCCCGAGCCGTCAGGGGTACTCTGGAAACACCATATATTTT.

The V gene is TRBV5-5, the J gene TRBJ2-7; tentative D call: TRBD2 (5 bases). There are 16 residues in the CDR3. The ends were cut back, 0 bases at V and 7 bases at J, with 20 bases in the middle. Germline V lookup: CDR1 SGHKS, CDR2 YYEKEE (reference sequence). The CDR3 region is CASSLAAGRGLREQYF. The CDR3 DNA reads TGTGCCAGCAGCTTGGCGGCAGGCCGGGGTCTGAGGGAGCAGTACTTC.

In this sample, this clone turned up a few times. The J gene is TRBJ2-1, the V gene TRBV9, with 11 bases lining up with TRBD2. After removal of 3 bases from V and 9 bases from J, the junction contained 5 bases not matched to a gene. The CDR3 has 14 amino acids. Germline loops: CDR1 SGDLS, CDR2 YYNGEE. CDR3 in amino acids: CASSGLAGGGEQFF. The CDR3 region has the DNA TGTGCCAGCAGCGGATTAGCGGGAGGGGGTGAGCAGTTCTTC.

The chain carries TRBV2 and TRBJ2-6, with D hard to call. The CDR3 runs 15 residues. Germline CDR1 SNHLY, CDR2 FYNNEI. V lost 2 bases, J lost 1 base, and 6 bases lay in between. The CDR3 region is CASSESFSGANVLTF. The CDR3 DNA is TGTGCCAGCAGTGAAAGCTTTTCTGGGGCCAACGTCCTGACTTTC.

The rearrangement joins TRBV30 to TRBJ1-5, with 10 nucleotides matching TRBD1. This CDR3 region has 15 residues. V lost 4 bases to trimming and J lost 1 base; unmatched junction nucleotides: 4. Germline CDR1 GTSNPN, CDR2 SVGIG (reference sequence). The CDR3 sequence: CAWKGQGVSNQPQHF. The CDR3 coding sequence is TGTGCCTGGAAAGGACAGGGGGTAAGCAATCAGCCCCAGCATTTT.

As to this clone: At one boundary the junction diverges from the germline segment, which might be a read error. The CDR3 region is CASSSTVNTGELFF. The DNA of the CDR3 is TGTGCTAGCAGCTCCACAGTGAACACCGGGGAGCTGTTTTTT. The rearrangement uses TRBV7-7 and TRBJ2-2, with D hard to call. The CDR3 runs to 14 residues. The germline CDR1 and CDR2 sequences are SSHAT and FNYEAQ (reference sequence).

The chain uses TRBV7-2 and TRBJ2-3; the match to TRBD2 covers 7 bases. The V gene's germline CDR1 is SGHTA and CDR2 FQGNSA. The V and J ends lost 1 base and 3 bases, in that order; junction bases with no gene match: 10. The CDR3 runs to 17 residues. CDR3 sequence reads: CASSLERSLGGTDTQYF. CDR3 sequence (DNA): TGTGCCAGCAGCTTAGAAAGGTCGTTGGGAGGGACAGATACGCAGTATTTT.

The chain recombines TRBV2 with TRBJ2-1; TRBD2 is a possible D gene (6 bases). The V and J ends lost 10 bases and 0 bases respectively, with 13 bases between them. This CDR3 contains 14 residues. CDR1 SNHLY and CDR2 FYNNEI come from the germline V gene. CDR3 region: CANSDGSSYNEQFF. The CDR3 nucleotides are TGTGCCAACTCGGACGGGAGCTCCTACAATGAGCAGTTCTTC. Filled out from reference TRBV2 and TRBJ2-1, the complete variable domain reads EPEVTQTPSHQVTQMGQEVILRCVPISNHLYFYWYRQILGQKVEFLVSFYNNEISEKSEIFDDQFSVERPDGSNFTLKIRSTKLEDSAMYFCANSDGSSYNEQFFGPGTRLTVL.

This rearrangement joins TRBV7-8 to TRBJ2-7; D remains unclear. CDR3 length: 12 residues. V was pared by 1 base and J by 12 bases, with 13 bases between. CDR1 is SGHVS and CDR2 is FQNEAQ in the germline V gene. CDR3 in DNA: TGTGCCAGCAGCTTAGGAGGCCTTAGCACGTACTTC. It translates to CASSLGGLSTYF.

The gene calls are TRBV28 and TRBJ2-7, with D hard to call. V was shortened by 4 bases and J by 3 bases, with 16 bases between the two germline ends. The CDR3 covers 15 residues. Germline CDR1 MDHEN, CDR2 SYDVKM. The CDR3 loop reads CASSSIAIAGYEQYF. CDR3 coding DNA: TGTGCCAGCAGTTCTATTGCGATAGCCGGCTACGAGCAGTACTTC. Full variable domain (rest looked up from reference TRBV28 and TRBJ2-7): DVKVTQSSRYLVKRTGEKVFLECVQDMDHENMFWYRQDPGLGLRLIYFSYDVKMKEKGDIPEGYSVSREKKERFSLILESASTNQTSMYLCASSSIAIAGYEQYFGPGTRLTVT.

V gene TRBV5-6 combines with J gene TRBJ1-1; tentatively, D is TRBD1 (6 bases). Trimming removed 0 bases from V and 5 bases from J, with 11 bases in between. CDR3 length equals 14 residues. Germline CDR1 reads SGHDT; CDR2 reads YYEEEE. The CDR3 sequence is CASSLGQGWTEAFF. The CDR3 coding sequence is TGTGCCAGCAGCTTGGGCCAGGGGTGGACTGAAGCTTTCTTT.

This clone was observed a single time. The chain joins TRBV15 to TRBJ2-1, with TRBD1 as a possible D gene (5 bases). Trimming shortened V by 6 bases and J by 5 bases, and 11 bases separated the two germline ends. The length of the CDR3 is 13 residues. Germline V gives CDR1 LNHNV, CDR2 YYDKDF (reference sequence). CDR3 residues: CATRRGGDNEQFF. In DNA, the CDR3 is TGTGCCACCAGAAGGGGTGGGGACAATGAGCAGTTCTTC.

This clone showed up just once. The chain recombines TRBV29-1 with TRBJ2-7, with no clear D. The CDR3 consists of 10 residues. V was pared by 4 bases and J by 5 bases, with 6 bases between. The germline V gene encodes CDR1 SQVTM and CDR2 ANQGSEA. CDR3 in amino acids: CSVAQDEQYF. CDR3 in DNA: TGCAGCGTTGCCCAGGACGAGCAGTACTTC.

The J gene is TRBJ1-2, the V gene TRBV29-1; the match to TRBD1 covers 12 bases. The trim removed 6 bases at V and 4 bases at J, leaving 9 bases unmatched. Germline-derived CDR1 and CDR2 are SQVTM and ANQGSEA. The CDR3 length is 15 residues. The CDR3 region is CSVPRPGQGAYGYTF. CDR3 coding DNA: TGCAGCGTCCCCCGTCCGGGACAGGGGGCCTATGGCTACACCTTC.

The chain recombines TRBV5-1 with TRBJ2-2, with TRBD1 matching over 7 bases. Trimming removed 1 base from V and 1 base from J; junction bases left unmatched: 1. Per germline, CDR1 SGHRS and CDR2 YFSETQ. The CDR3 runs to 15 residues. The CDR3 DNA is TGCGCCAGCAGCTTGTACAGGGGGAACACCGGGGAGCTGTTTTTT. Translating gives CASSLYRGNTGELFF. Looking up the rest from reference TRBV5-1 and TRBJ2-2 gives the full variable domain: KAGVTQTPRYLIKTRGQQVTLSCSPISGHRSVSWYQQTPGQGLQFLFEYFSETQRNKGNFPGRFSGRQFSNSRSEMNVSTLELGDSALYLCASSLYRGNTGELFFGEGSRLTVL.

This clone was seen a few times. J is TRBJ1-1 and V is TRBV19; D remains ambiguous. Deletions cut 1 base from V and 7 bases from J, with 10 bases between. This CDR3 has 13 residues. From germline, CDR1 is LNHDA and CDR2 SQIVND (reference sequence). The CDR3 sequence: CASSIGAGSEAFF. CDR3 sequence (DNA): TGTGCCAGTAGTATAGGGGCGGGCAGTGAAGCTTTCTTT.

This clone was recorded only once. One end of the junction does not line up with germline, which may come from a read error. This chain uses TRBV7-9 with TRBJ1-1, with D possibly TRBD1 on 5 matching bases. The CDR3 length is 15 residues. In germline, CDR1 is SEHNR, CDR2 FQNEAQ (reference sequence). CDR3 sequence reads: CSSIIPGGRNTEAFF. CDR3 DNA: TGTTCCAGCATCATCCCGGGGGGTAGGAACACTGAAGCTTTCTTT.

This chain connects TRBV5-4 to TRBJ2-7; perhaps TRBD2 as D (6 bases). V dropped 4 bases and J dropped 6 bases, with 11 bases sitting between them. The CDR3 extends over 12 amino acids. Germline V gene lookup returns CDR1 SGHNT and CDR2 YYREEE (reference sequence). In nucleotides, the CDR3 is TGTGCCAGCAGCCCCCAGGGAGGCGAGCAGTACTTC. Translation gives CASSPQGGEQYF.

A single count supports this clone. The rearrangement uses TRBV27 and TRBJ2-1; D not certain. The CDR3 loop spans 13 amino acids. V lost 4 bases and J lost 5, with 9 bases in between. CDR1 is MNHEY, CDR2 SMNVEV, per germline (reference sequence). CDR3 sequence reads: CASSSFIDNEQFF. The CDR3 nucleotides read TGTGCCAGCAGTTCCTTTATAGACAATGAGCAGTTCTTC.

The table lists this clone with a count of one. The chain uses TRBV7-9 and TRBJ2-7; D possibly corresponds to TRBD1 (5 bases). The CDR3 is 13 residues long. V shed 1 base and J shed 3 bases, with 7 bases lying between them. In germline, CDR1 is SEHNR, CDR2 FQNEAQ (reference sequence). This CDR3 reads CASSLGGFYEQYF. DNA of the CDR3: TGTGCCAGCAGCTTAGGGGGCTTCTACGAGCAGTACTTC.

In DNA, the CDR3 is TGTGCCTGGAGCCTAGCGGGACTCACAGATACGCAGTATTTT. It translates to CAWSLAGLTDTQYF. The rearrangement uses TRBV30 and TRBJ2-3; 9 bases are shared with TRBD2. From germline, CDR1 is GTSNPN and CDR2 SVGIG (reference sequence). J lost 2 bases, V lost 3 bases, and 3 bases had no gene match. The CDR3 has 14 amino acids.

V gene TRBV4-2 combines with J gene TRBJ1-4, with a possible D match to TRBD1 (5 bases). In germline, CDR1 is LGHNA, CDR2 YNFKEQ. This CDR3 spans 15 amino acids. Trimming took off 4 bases at V and 8 bases at J, with 17 bases between the two ends. The CDR3 coding sequence is TGTGCCAGCAGCCGACTTCCAGGGATTCAAGAAAAACTGTTTTTT. Its translation is CASSRLPGIQEKLFF.

V gene TRBV2 combines with J gene TRBJ2-7, with D maybe TRBD2 (5 bases). The germline V gene has CDR1 SNHLY and CDR2 FYNNEI. The CDR3 totals 13 residues. The germline V and J ends were trimmed by 2 bases and 5 bases, with 10 bases remaining between them. This CDR3 reads CASSESGGHEQYF. CDR3 sequence (DNA): TGTGCCAGCAGTGAATCGGGCGGGCACGAGCAGTACTTC.

The chain combines TRBV2 with TRBJ1-5; D perhaps matches TRBD1 (5 bases). The CDR3 consists of 14 residues. Germline loops: CDR1 SNHLY, CDR2 FYNNEI. V lost 4 bases, J lost 0 bases, and 7 bases lay in between. The CDR3 bases are TGTGCCAGCAGTGGACAGCTTAGCAATCAGCCCCAGCATTTT. Its protein product is CASSGQLSNQPQHF.

This clone was recorded a few times. The chain combines TRBV6-5 with TRBJ2-7, with D perhaps TRBD2 (6 bases). The CDR3 consists of 14 residues. Germline-derived CDR1 and CDR2 are MNHEY and SVGAGI. V was clipped by 5 bases and J by 2 bases, with 13 bases between them. The CDR3 nucleotides read TGTGCCAGCAGTATAGGAGGGTCCCCCTACGAGCAGTACTTC. This encodes CASSIGGSPYEQYF.

The chain links TRBV5-1 to TRBJ2-1; TRBD2 is a possible D gene (5 bases). Deletions cut 4 bases from V and 1 base from J, with 15 bases between. CDR3 length: 16 amino acids. Germline-derived CDR1 and CDR2 are SGHRS and YFSETQ. The CDR3: CASSRGLPRSYNEQFF. The CDR3 coding sequence is TGCGCCAGCAGCCGCGGGCTCCCGAGGTCCTACAATGAGCAGTTCTTC.